The 14 T cell receptor beta chains below come from one sample, sequenced in a study of cytomegalovirus exposure and HLA in healthy donors. The PCR employed 60 Vbeta primers together with 13 Jbeta primers. Using immunoSEQ multiplex PCR, the repertoire was profiled, and TCRdb retains in-frame clones only, with some absent. The data show 120,000 or so clones, with around three quarters seen just once and 1.2% held by the top ten. The specimen was PBMCs. Source of these receptors: a female donor in good health and CMV-seronegative.

The chain recombines TRBV7-9 with TRBJ2-5; 7 positions agree with TRBD1. The V and J ends lost 5 bases and 2 bases, in that order; junction bases with no gene match: 5. This CDR3 contains 14 residues. CDR1 and CDR2 from the germline V gene are SEHNR and FQNEAQ (reference sequence). CDR3 sequence: CASSPDREQETQYF. CDR3 nucleotides: TGTGCCAGCAGCCCTGACAGGGAACAAGAGACCCAGTACTTC.

This clone was seen only a few times. The chain links TRBV15 to TRBJ1-4; 9 bases match TRBD1. The CDR3 consists of 16 residues. The germline CDR1 and CDR2 sequences are LNHNV and YYDKDF (reference sequence). Trimming cost V 3 bases and J 6 bases; bases outside gene matches: 8. The CDR3 DNA reads TGTGCCACCAGCAGGTCATCGGGACAGGGTTATGAAAAACTGTTTTTT. This gives the protein CATSRSSGQGYEKLFF.

The rearrangement uses TRBV5-5 and TRBJ2-2; 8 positions match TRBD1. Germline V gives CDR1 SGHKS, CDR2 YYEKEE (reference sequence). With V trimmed by 2 bases and J by 3 bases, 6 bases remained unmatched. The CDR3 loop spans 16 amino acids. The chain's CDR3 is CASSFGQGVDTGELFF. DNA for the CDR3: TGTGCCAGCAGCTTTGGACAGGGAGTAGACACCGGGGAGCTGTTTTTT.

This clone was picked up one time. The chain employs TRBV30 and TRBJ2-5; D is possibly TRBD2 (6 bases). V lost 0 bases to trimming and J lost 4 bases, with 9 bases between them. CDR3 size: 13 residues. In germline, CDR1 is GTSNPN, CDR2 SVGIG (reference sequence). CDR3 coding DNA: TGTGCCTGGAGTGTACGGGGGAGAGAGACCCAGTACTTC. As protein: CAWSVRGRETQYF.

The genes are TRBV5-5 and TRBJ2-7; 7 bases fit TRBD1. The CDR3 sequence is 15 residues long. The J segment lost 2 bases and the V segment lost 0 bases, leaving 5 bases of the junction unmatched. Per germline, CDR1 SGHKS and CDR2 YYEKEE (reference sequence). CDR3 coding DNA: TGTGCCAGCAGCTTGGCTCGGCAGGGGGCCTACGAGCAGTACTTC. Its translation is CASSLARQGAYEQYF.

The J gene is TRBJ2-3, the V gene TRBV7-9; TRBD2 is a possible D gene (7 bases). Germline CDR1 SEHNR, CDR2 FQNEAQ (reference sequence). This CDR3 spans 14 amino acids. V lost 5 bases, J lost 6 bases, and 15 bases lay in between. The CDR3 bases are TGTGCCAGCAGCCGCGGGGGCACCCCCGATACGCAGTATTTT. It yields the protein CASSRGGTPDTQYF.

CDR3 residues: CASRADRGVTGELFF. In DNA, the CDR3 is TGTGCCAGCAGGGCTGACAGGGGTGTTACCGGGGAGCTGTTTTTT. The chain links TRBV6-1 to TRBJ2-2; TRBD1 matches 8 bases. The CDR3 consists of 15 residues. The V gene end was trimmed by 6 bases and the J gene end by 5 bases; junction bases not matched to a gene: 8. Germline CDR1 is MNHNS and CDR2 is SASEGT.

The chain is built from TRBV5-3 and TRBJ2-1, with a weak D call TRBD2 (5 bases). TRBV5-3 belongs to the ORF category, with a function that is uncertain. The V and J ends lost 3 bases and 9 bases respectively, with 7 bases between them. This CDR3 is built from 11 residues. DNA for the CDR3: TGTGCCAGAAGCTCTAGCATTGAGCAGTTCTTC. It codes for CARSSSIEQFF.

DNA for the CDR3: TGTGCCAGCAGTGCGGGACAGGAGAATCAGCCCCAGCATTTT. It codes for CASSAGQENQPQHF. The chain uses TRBV6-1 and TRBJ1-5, with 8 bases matching TRBD1. After removal of 4 bases from V and 4 bases from J, the junction contained 3 bases not matched to a gene. Germline V gene sequence: CDR1 MNHNS, CDR2 SASEGT. This CDR3 region has 14 residues.

V gene TRBV2 combines with J gene TRBJ2-1; TRBD2 matches at 11 bases. The CDR3 is 15 amino acids. The germline V gene has CDR1 SNHLY and CDR2 FYNNEI. With 1 base clipped from V and 9 bases from J, the junction kept 5 bases outside the gene matches. The DNA for the CDR3 is TGTGCCAGCAGTGAAGATAGCGGGGGGGGCAGTGAGCAGTTCTTC. This gives the protein CASSEDSGGGSEQFF.

This clone appeared a few times. This rearrangement joins TRBV19 to TRBJ2-6; 10 bases match TRBD2. The length of the CDR3 is 18 residues. From germline, CDR1 is LNHDA and CDR2 SQIVND (reference sequence). Trimming removed 5 bases from V and 0 bases from J; junction bases left unmatched: 7. Here the CDR3 reads CASSPLAGVHSGANVLTF. The CDR3 DNA reads as TGTGCCAGTAGTCCCCTAGCGGGAGTACACTCTGGGGCCAACGTCCTGACTTTC.

This chain connects TRBV9 to TRBJ1-1; maybe TRBD1 (5 bases). Germline V gene sequence: CDR1 SGDLS, CDR2 YYNGEE. V was shortened by 2 bases and J by 1 base, with 12 bases between the two germline ends. This CDR3 is 15 amino acids long. CDR3 residues: CASSVEGRGNTEAFF. The CDR3 region has the DNA TGTGCCAGCAGCGTTGAGGGGAGGGGGAACACTGAAGCTTTCTTT.

The chain combines TRBV7-9 with TRBJ2-7; no reliable D call. With 3 bases removed from V and 4 bases from J, the gap between germline ends came to 16 bases. The germline V gene has CDR1 SEHNR and CDR2 FQNEAQ (reference sequence). The CDR3 consists of 15 residues. This CDR3 reads CASSLPPPGLYEQYF. The CDR3, as DNA: TGTGCCAGCAGCTTGCCCCCCCCAGGATTATACGAGCAGTACTTC.

This chain joins TRBV19 and TRBJ2-7, with 10 bases fitting TRBD1. This CDR3 region has 15 residues. V was pared by 7 bases and J by 4 bases, with 10 bases of the junction left unmatched. CDR1 is LNHDA, CDR2 SQIVND, per germline (reference sequence). In DNA form, the CDR3 reads TGTGCCAGTACCTCAACCGGGACAGGGGAGTACGAGCAGTACTTC. Encoded protein: CASTSTGTGEYEQYF.